Below are 4 T cell receptor beta chains sequenced from a single sample in a study of response to subunit inactivated influenza vaccine. TCRdb independently ran MiXCR on the RT-PCR reads; one entry per CDR3 protein. Here the sample spans around 750,000 distinct CDR3 sequences, around 20% being singletons. The sample in question was PBMCs from blood, obtained 5 to 6 days after vaccination. The receptors shown here come from a man aged 50 to 59 who received an inactivated influenza vaccine.

This clonotype was found many times. V gene TRBV29-1 combines with J gene TRBJ1-1, with 8 bases fitting TRBD1. The V and J ends lost 7 bases and 1 base, in that order; junction bases with no gene match: 5. The CDR3 contains 13 residues. Germline lookup yields CDR1 SQVTM and CDR2 ANQGSEA. CDR3 bases: TGCAGCGCCGGACAGGGAGGGAACACTGAAGCTTTCTTT. Translation: CSAGQGGNTEAFF.

V gene TRBV28 combines with J gene TRBJ2-7; D is ambiguous. The CDR3 length is 15 residues. CDR1 and CDR2 from the germline V gene are MDHEN and SYDVKM. V was clipped by 5 bases and J by 0 bases, with 14 bases between them. The CDR3 bases are TGTGCCAGCAGTCCCGGCCTGTCCGGCTCCTACGAGCAGTACTTC. Translated: CASSPGLSGSYEQYF.

This clonotype has at least ten counts. The V and J genes are TRBV20-1 and TRBJ2-3; D ambiguous. The CDR3 totals 12 residues. Germline CDR1 DFQATT, CDR2 SNEGSKA (reference sequence). The ends were cut back, 3 bases at V and 5 bases at J, with 9 bases in the middle. The DNA of the CDR3 is TGCAGTGCTAGTGGGCCTGGAGATACGCAGTATTTT. This sequence encodes CSASGPGDTQYF.

The chain joins TRBV25-1 to TRBJ1-2; D is undetermined. The CDR3 runs 12 residues. V was cut by 6 bases and J by 10 bases, with 15 bases left in between. Germline V gives CDR1 MGHDK, CDR2 SYGVNS. CDR3 protein: CASSQAGRVYTF. The CDR3 DNA is TGTGCCAGCAGCCAAGCCGGCAGAGTCTACACCTTC.